This T cell receptor beta chain was found in a study of T cell changes during pregnancy in multiple sclerosis. CDR1 and CDR2 (germline): SGDLS, YYNGEE. The CDR3 sequence is 20 residues long. Trimming took 4 bases from V and 0 from J, leaving 23 bases between them. Using immunoSEQ multiplex PCR, the repertoire was profiled, and TCRdb retains in-frame clones only, with some absent. There are 65,000 to 85,000 clones in the sample; approximately 87% occur only once, and 8% to 9.5% lies in the top ten. The V call is TRBV9, the J call TRBJ2-6; D is perhaps TRBD2 (7 bases). The origin of this receptor is a female donor in good health, enrolled as a control in a pregnancy study. The material sequenced was peripheral blood, taken after pregnancy. The CDR3 region is CASSHLGGGPSFSGANVLTF. The CDR3 DNA follows: TGTGCCAGCAGCCATTTGGGCGGGGGCCCTTCTTTCTCTGGGGCCAACGTCCTGACTTTC.